The rows below give T cell receptor beta chains drawn from one sample of a study of vaccination and CD4 T cells after COVID-19. TCRdb passed the PCR reads through MiXCR, listing each CDR3 protein once. The table lists 15,000 to 20,000 distinct CDR3 sequences, roughly 77% of them singletons. The antigens these receptors bind are not known. Material for sequencing was CD4+ T cells from blood, cultured in vitro. These receptor sequences come from a human donor who had recovered from COVID-19. Both conserved end residues are part of each CDR3. A D gene is named only where the DNA matches it firmly. Part of the rows lack a size; the others show once, few, many or a class for expanded clones.

TRBV20-1	TRBJ2-5	.	.	TGCAGCTCAACCCAGGCTAGGCGGGAGACCCAGTACTTC	CSSTQARRETQYF
TRBV5-1	TRBJ2-1	.	TRBD1	TGCGCCAGCAGAACCTGGACAGGCTCCTACAATGAGCAGTTCTTC	CASRTWTGSYNEQFF
TRBV12-5	TRBJ1-1	.	TRBD1	TGTGCTAGTGGCCGGGACAGGGAAGCACTGAACACTGAAGCTTTCTTT	CASGRDREALNTEAFF
TRBV29-1	TRBJ2-5	.	TRBD1	TGCAGCGGAGAACCGGGACAGGGGACCGGGGCCCAGTACTTC	CSGEPGQGTGAQYF
TRBV6-1	TRBJ1-5	.	.	TGTGCCAGCAGTGAAGCGCTCGGGACGTATGACCAGCCCCAGCATTTT	CASSEALGTYDQPQHF
TRBV6-1	TRBJ1-2	.	.	TGTGCCAGCACCCCGGACCCTAATTATGGCTACACCTTC	CASTPDPNYGYTF
TRBV2	TRBJ1-1	once	TRBD1	TGTGCCAGCGTTCAGGACCTTACAGGGGGAGAAGGTGAAGCTTTCTTT	CASVQDLTGGEGEAFF
TRBV5-1	TRBJ1-1	.	.	TGCGCCAGCAGCTTGGCCCCGACAGGGAACACTGAAGCTTTCTTT	CASSLAPTGNTEAFF
TRBV27	TRBJ2-1	.	.	TGTGCCAGCAGTGTAGCCCGACAGGGATTGGGGGGCAGATTACGCAATGAGCAGTTCTTC	CASSVARQGLGGRLRNEQFF
TRBV7-9	TRBJ2-7	.	TRBD2	TGTGCCAGCAGCTTACCCATAGGGACGGGAGGCTACGAGCAGTACTTC	CASSLPIGTGGYEQYF
TRBV6-5	TRBJ1-4	.	.	TGTGCCAGCAGTTACCGAGACCGTGGCCCGAAACTGTTTTTT	CASSYRDRGPKLFF
TRBV19	TRBJ2-7	.	.	TGTGCCAGTAGTATAGAATACGAGCAGTACTTC	CASSIEYEQYF
TRBV7-9	TRBJ2-7	.	.	TGTGCCAGCAGCTTAGCGGGGAACTCCTACGAGCAGTACTTC	CASSLAGNSYEQYF
TRBV7-8	TRBJ2-3	.	.	TGTGCCAGCAGCTTCGGACTGGGAGATACGCAGTATTTT	CASSFGLGDTQYF
TRBV7-3	TRBJ2-2	once	.	TGTGCCAGCAGTCTCGACCGCCGCAATGGCGGGGAGCTGTTTTTT	CASSLDRRNGGELFF
TRBV7-9	TRBJ1-1	.	.	TGTGCCAGCAGCCATGGACCCGCGGACACTGAAGCTTTCTTT	CASSHGPADTEAFF
TRBV11-3	TRBJ1-1	few	.	TGTGCCAGCAGCGCCACGGCGTTGAACACTGAAGCTTTCTTT	CASSATALNTEAFF
TRBV6-1	TRBJ2-6	.	.	TGTGCCATCAGTGAGTCGGTCACAAGGGGCATGGCCAACGTCCTGACTTTC	CAISESVTRGMANVLTF
TRBV11-2	TRBJ1-1	.	.	TGTGCCAGCAGCCTAACCGTAAGCGGTGAAGCTTTCTTT	CASSLTVSGEAFF
TRBV11-2	TRBJ2-5	.	TRBD1	TGTGCCAGCAGCTTCCCGACAGGGGTCGGGACCCAGTACTTC	CASSFPTGVGTQYF
TRBV20-1	TRBJ2-2	.	.	TGCAGTGCTAGAGTTGGCGGGGACACCGGGGAGCTGTTTTTT	CSARVGGDTGELFF
TRBV7-3	TRBJ2-2	.	TRBD2	TGTGCCAGCAGCACCACTAGCGGGTCCACCGGGGAGCTGTTTTTT	CASSTTSGSTGELFF
TRBV10-3	TRBJ2-2	few	.	TGTGCCATCAGTGAGATTAGCTGGGGCACCGGGGAGCTGTTTTTT	CAISEISWGTGELFF
TRBV27	TRBJ1-2	.	.	TGTGCCAGCAGTTCCTCAGGGGTCGGTGGCTACACCTTC	CASSSSGVGGYTF
TRBV19	TRBJ1-5	.	.	TGTGCCAGTACCCTAAGGAGCAATCAGCCCCAGCATTTT	CASTLRSNQPQHF
TRBV7-2	TRBJ2-3	.	TRBD2	TGTGCCAGCAGCTTTGCAGCGGGGGGGCGGGCAGATACGCAGTATTTT	CASSFAAGGRADTQYF
TRBV20-1	TRBJ2-2	once	.	TGCAGTGCTAGAGATTCTAGGGGGGCCACCGGGGAGCTGTTTTTT	CSARDSRGATGELFF
TRBV11-2	TRBJ2-1	.	.	TGTGCCAGCAGGACCAGCGGTGCATCCTACAATGAGCAGTTCTTC	CASRTSGASYNEQFF
TRBV20-1	TRBJ1-3	once	.	TGCAGTGCTACTGACAGGCTCTCTGGAAACACCATATATTTT	CSATDRLSGNTIYF
TRBV27	TRBJ1-2	.	.	TGTGCCAGCAGTACCCTCGGGACTCAGGCCTATGGCTACACCTTC	CASSTLGTQAYGYTF
TRBV6-4	TRBJ1-1	.	TRBD1	TGTGCCAGCAGTGACGAGAGGGGGACAGATTATCCGAACACTGAAGCTTTCTTT	CASSDERGTDYPNTEAFF
TRBV10-3	TRBJ2-7	.	.	TGTGCCATCAGTGAGTCGGCAGGGAGAAGCTCCTACGAGCAGTACTTC	CAISESAGRSSYEQYF
TRBV20-1	TRBJ2-7	few	TRBD1	TGCAGTGCTAGAGATCGGGGCAGGGGGCACTACGAGCAGTACTTC	CSARDRGRGHYEQYF
TRBV6-1	TRBJ1-2	few	.	TGTGCCAGCAGCCTGGACGTGACAGTCTATGGCTACACCTTC	CASSLDVTVYGYTF
TRBV2	TRBJ1-6	.	.	TGTGCCAGCAGCCCCGGACAATATATACGACCCCTCCACTTT	CASSPGQYIRPLHF
TRBV7-9	TRBJ1-1	.	.	TGTGCCAGCAGCTTGGGGCCACTAGGGGCAATGAACACTGAAGCTTTCTTT	CASSLGPLGAMNTEAFF
TRBV11-3	TRBJ2-7	.	.	TGTGCCAGCAGCTTAGATGGAGCAGGCTCCAACTACTACGAGCAGTACTTC	CASSLDGAGSNYYEQYF
TRBV20-1	TRBJ2-7	.	.	TGCAGTGCTAGAGGGACAGTTCGCTCCTACGAGCAGTACTTC	CSARGTVRSYEQYF
TRBV10-3	TRBJ2-1	.	.	TGTGCCATCAGTGAGTCAGGGGAGCGGGCCGTCTATGAGCAGTTCTTC	CAISESGERAVYEQFF